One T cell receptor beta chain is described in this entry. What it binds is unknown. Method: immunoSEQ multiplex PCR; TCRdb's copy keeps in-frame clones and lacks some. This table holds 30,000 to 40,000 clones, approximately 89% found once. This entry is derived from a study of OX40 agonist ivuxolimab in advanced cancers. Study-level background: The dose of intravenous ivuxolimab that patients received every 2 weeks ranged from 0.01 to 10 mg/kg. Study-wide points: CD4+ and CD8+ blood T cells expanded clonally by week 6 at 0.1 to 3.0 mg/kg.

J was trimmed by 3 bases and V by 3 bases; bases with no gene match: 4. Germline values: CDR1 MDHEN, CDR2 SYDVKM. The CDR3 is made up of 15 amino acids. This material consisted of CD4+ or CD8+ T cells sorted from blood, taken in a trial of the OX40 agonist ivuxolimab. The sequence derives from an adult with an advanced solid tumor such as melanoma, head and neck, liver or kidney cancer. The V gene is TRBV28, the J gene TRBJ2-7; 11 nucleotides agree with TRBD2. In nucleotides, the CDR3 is TGTGCCAGCAGTTTTCGGCTAGCGGGAGGCTACGAGCAGTACTTC. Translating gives CASSFRLAGGYEQYF.